This entry lists 15 T cell receptor beta chains sequenced from one sample in a study of T cell changes during pregnancy in multiple sclerosis. Only in-frame clones appear in the TCRdb table, and some are missing; sequencing was by immunoSEQ multiplex PCR. The sample records around 58,000 clones, roughly 89% being singletons. The source material was CD4+ T cells from peripheral blood mononuclear cells, sampled after pregnancy. The receptors derive from a female donor in good health, enrolled as a control in a pregnancy study.

In its sample, this clone was seen a few times. The chain has TRBV30 and TRBJ1-1; no clear D gene. Trimming cost V 2 bases and J 8 bases, with 12 bases left between them. Germline lookup yields CDR1 GTSNPN and CDR2 SVGIG (reference sequence). This CDR3 contains 12 residues. The CDR3 loop reads CAWSTQFREAFF. CDR3 sequence (DNA): TGTGCCTGGAGTACCCAGTTTCGAGAAGCTTTCTTT.

This chain connects TRBV5-1 to TRBJ2-7, with 12 bases aligning to TRBD1. There are 14 residues in the CDR3. Germline V gives CDR1 SGHRS, CDR2 YFSETQ. The V and J ends lost 5 bases and 7 bases, in that order; junction bases with no gene match: 7. CDR3 nucleotide sequence: TGCGCCAGCAGGACCGGGACAGGGGGCGAAGAGCAGTACTTC. Encoded protein: CASRTGTGGEEQYF. Full variable domain (rest looked up from reference TRBV5-1 and TRBJ2-7): KAGVTQTPRYLIKTRGQQVTLSCSPISGHRSVSWYQQTPGQGLQFLFEYFSETQRNKGNFPGRFSGRQFSNSRSEMNVSTLELGDSALYLCASRTGTGGEEQYFGPGTRLTVT.

The chain links TRBV6-5 to TRBJ1-1; D not certain. The V gene's germline CDR1 is MNHEY and CDR2 SVGAGI. The V and J ends lost 7 bases and 4 bases respectively, with 13 bases between them. This CDR3 region has 13 residues. CDR3 sequence (DNA): TGTGCCAGCACCCCGAGGGCCAGCACTGAAGCTTTCTTT. Translating gives CASTPRASTEAFF.

The chain combines TRBV29-1 with TRBJ1-2; D remains ambiguous. Germline CDR1 SQVTM, CDR2 ANQGSEA. V lost 7 bases and J lost 7, with 16 bases in between. The CDR3 covers 12 residues. CDR3 nucleotides: TGCAGCGCCTCGGGATCTTGGGCTGGCTACACCTTC. It encodes CSASGSWAGYTF.

J is TRBJ1-2 and V is TRBV4-3, with D unclear. The ends were cut back, 1 base at V and 2 bases at J, with 8 bases in the middle. There are 14 residues in the CDR3. The germline gives CDR1 LGHNA, CDR2 YSLEER. The chain's CDR3 is CASSQVSGNYGYTF. The CDR3 bases are TGCGCCAGCAGCCAAGTTTCTGGCAACTATGGCTACACCTTC.

This rearrangement joins TRBV4-2 to TRBJ2-5; 13 bases line up with TRBD2. Germline loops: CDR1 LGHNA, CDR2 YNFKEQ. J lost 3 bases, V lost 0 bases, and 1 base had no gene match. This CDR3 comprises 16 residues. CDR3 DNA: TGTGCCAGCAGCCAAGAAGGGACTAGCGGGGAAGAGACCCAGTACTTC. It codes for CASSQEGTSGEETQYF.

The rearrangement uses TRBV4-3 and TRBJ1-2, with TRBD1 matching over 7 bases. Germline V gives CDR1 LGHNA, CDR2 YSLEER. Trimming at V came to 3 bases and at J to 4 bases, leaving 11 bases not matched to a gene. This CDR3 contains 16 residues. The chain's CDR3 is CASSQKLRGEAYGYTF. The DNA for the CDR3 is TGCGCCAGCAGCCAGAAACTCAGGGGGGAGGCCTATGGCTACACCTTC.

This chain links TRBV10-1 with TRBJ2-2; 9 bases align to TRBD2. This CDR3 has 16 residues. After removal of 3 bases from V and 0 bases from J, the junction contained 2 bases not matched to a gene. Germline CDR1 is WNHNN and CDR2 is SYGVQD (reference sequence). CDR3 region: CASSDRLAANTGELFF. CDR3 nucleotides: TGCGCCAGCAGTGATAGACTAGCGGCGAACACCGGGGAGCTGTTTTTT.

This clone was seen once. This chain joins TRBV19 and TRBJ2-7; possibly TRBD2 for D (6 bases). CDR1 is LNHDA and CDR2 is SQIVND in the germline V gene (reference sequence). V lost 4 bases and J 5 bases, leaving 21 bases between the germline ends. The CDR3 is 16 amino acids. CDR3: CASSRSGRRGVDEQYF. DNA for the CDR3: TGTGCCAGTAGTAGATCTGGGAGGAGGGGAGTGGACGAGCAGTACTTC.

V is TRBV7-2 and J is TRBJ1-1, with a weak D call TRBD1 (5 bases). The CDR3 totals 15 residues. Germline V gene sequence: CDR1 SGHTA, CDR2 FQGNSA. Deletions cut 3 bases from V and 1 base from J, with 12 bases between. CDR3 in amino acids: CASSLYSGQNTEAFF. CDR3 nucleotides: TGTGCCAGCAGCTTGTATTCTGGACAGAACACTGAAGCTTTCTTT.

The chain is built from TRBV6-5 and TRBJ1-2, with 10 bases aligning to TRBD1. The V segment lost 6 bases and the J segment 4 bases; nucleotides outside the gene matches: 8. Germline CDR1 is MNHEY and CDR2 is SVGAGI. The CDR3 is made up of 15 amino acids. For the CDR3, the DNA is TGTGCCAGCAGCGCTCCGGGACAGGGGACCTATGGCTACACCTTC. Translating gives CASSAPGQGTYGYTF.

The gene calls are TRBV30 and TRBJ1-4, with 7 bases identical to TRBD1. The CDR3 loop spans 13 amino acids. Unmatched junction bases numbered 8, after V lost 5 bases and J lost 8 bases. The germline V gene encodes CDR1 GTSNPN and CDR2 SVGIG (reference sequence). The CDR3: CAWETGNGEKLFF. CDR3 coding DNA: TGTGCCTGGGAGACAGGGAACGGGGAAAAACTGTTTTTT.

The rearrangement links TRBV19 to TRBJ1-2, with TRBD1 matching 10 bases. The length of the CDR3 is 13 residues. Germline V CDR1 and CDR2: LNHDA, SQIVND (reference sequence). With 6 bases clipped from V and 6 bases from J, the junction kept 4 bases outside the gene matches. The CDR3 DNA is TGTGCCAGTAGGGGACAGGGGAAGGATGGCTACACCTTC. Its protein product is CASRGQGKDGYTF.

The chain combines TRBV10-3 with TRBJ1-3; 10 positions match TRBD1. CDR3 length: 16 residues. Germline V gives CDR1 ENHRY, CDR2 SYGVKD. J gave up 0 bases and V 10 bases, and 9 bases lay outside the gene matches. The CDR3 reads CATWDRGETSGNTIYF. For the CDR3, the DNA is TGTGCCACCTGGGACAGGGGCGAAACCTCTGGAAACACCATATATTTT.

The chain has TRBV6-5 and TRBJ2-5; D gene ambiguous. V lost 0 bases and J lost 3, with 5 bases in between. The CDR3 sequence is 13 residues long. Germline values: CDR1 MNHEY, CDR2 SVGAGI. The CDR3 spells CASSYSIEETQYF. The CDR3 region has the DNA TGTGCCAGCAGTTACTCTATTGAAGAGACCCAGTACTTC.